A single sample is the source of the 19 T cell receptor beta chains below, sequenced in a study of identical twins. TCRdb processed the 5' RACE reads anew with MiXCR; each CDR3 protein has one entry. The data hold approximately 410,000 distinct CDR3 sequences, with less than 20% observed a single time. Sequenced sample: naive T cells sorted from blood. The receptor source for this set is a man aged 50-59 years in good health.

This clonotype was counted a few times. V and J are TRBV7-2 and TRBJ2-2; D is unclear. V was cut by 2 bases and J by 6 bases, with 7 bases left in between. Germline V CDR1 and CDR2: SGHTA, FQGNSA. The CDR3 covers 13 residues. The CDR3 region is CASSLKGPGELFF. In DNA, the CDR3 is TGTGCCAGCAGCTTAAAGGGTCCCGGGGAGCTGTTTTTT.

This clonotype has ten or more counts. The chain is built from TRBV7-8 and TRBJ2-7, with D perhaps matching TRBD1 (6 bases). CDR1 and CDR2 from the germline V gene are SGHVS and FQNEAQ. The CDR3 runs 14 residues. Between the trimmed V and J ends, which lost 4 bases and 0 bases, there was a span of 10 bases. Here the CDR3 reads CASSSTGDSYEQYF. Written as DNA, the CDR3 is TGTGCCAGCAGCTCGACAGGAGACTCCTACGAGCAGTACTTC.

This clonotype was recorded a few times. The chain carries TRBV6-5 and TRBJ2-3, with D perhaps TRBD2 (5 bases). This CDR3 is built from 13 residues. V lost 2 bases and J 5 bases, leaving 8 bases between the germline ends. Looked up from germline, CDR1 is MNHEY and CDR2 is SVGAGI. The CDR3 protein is CASSYLAGDTQYF. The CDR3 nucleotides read TGTGCCAGCAGTTACCTCGCGGGAGATACGCAGTATTTT.

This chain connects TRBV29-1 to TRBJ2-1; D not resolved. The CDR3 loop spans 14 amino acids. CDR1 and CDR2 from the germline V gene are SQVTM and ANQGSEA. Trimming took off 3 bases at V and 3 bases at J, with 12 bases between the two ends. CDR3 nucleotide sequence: TGCAGCGTTGAGGCGGCGGAGAACTACAATGAGCAGTTCTTC. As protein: CSVEAAENYNEQFF.

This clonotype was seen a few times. The DNA of the CDR3 is TGTGCCAGCTCACCAGGACAGGGGTCAGGTCAGCCCCAGCATTTT. Protein sequence: CASSPGQGSGQPQHF. The V gene is TRBV18, the J gene TRBJ1-5, with 9 positions matching TRBD1. V shed 2 bases and J 6 bases; nucleotides not matched to a gene: 5. Germline values: CDR1 KGHSH, CDR2 LQKENI. The length of the CDR3 is 15 residues.

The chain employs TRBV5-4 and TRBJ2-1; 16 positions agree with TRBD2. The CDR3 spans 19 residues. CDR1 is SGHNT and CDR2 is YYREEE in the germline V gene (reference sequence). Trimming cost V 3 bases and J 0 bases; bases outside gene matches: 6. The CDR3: CASSSPGLAGGRSYNEQFF. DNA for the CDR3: TGTGCCAGCAGCTCACCGGGACTAGCGGGGGGGCGCTCCTACAATGAGCAGTTCTTC.

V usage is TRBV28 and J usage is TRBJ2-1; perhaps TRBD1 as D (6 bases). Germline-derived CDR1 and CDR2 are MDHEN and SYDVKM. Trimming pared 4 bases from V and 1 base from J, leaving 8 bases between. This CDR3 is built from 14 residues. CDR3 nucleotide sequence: TGTGCCAGCAGTTGGCAGGGGTCCTACAATGAGCAGTTCTTC. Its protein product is CASSWQGSYNEQFF.

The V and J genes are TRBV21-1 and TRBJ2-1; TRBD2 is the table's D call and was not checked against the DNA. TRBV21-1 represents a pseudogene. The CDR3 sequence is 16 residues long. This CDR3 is CASSFPGLAGNNEQFF. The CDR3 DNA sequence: TGTGCCAGCAGCTTCCCGGGACTAGCGGGGAACAATGAGCAGTTCTTC.

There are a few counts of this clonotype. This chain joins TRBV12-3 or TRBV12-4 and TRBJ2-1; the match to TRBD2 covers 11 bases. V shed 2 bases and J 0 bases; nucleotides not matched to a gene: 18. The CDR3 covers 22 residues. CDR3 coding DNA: TGTGCCAGCAGTTTACGCTCGTGGGCAGGGACTAGCGGTTGGAGCTCCTACAATGAGCAGTTCTTC. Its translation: CASSLRSWAGTSGWSSYNEQFF.

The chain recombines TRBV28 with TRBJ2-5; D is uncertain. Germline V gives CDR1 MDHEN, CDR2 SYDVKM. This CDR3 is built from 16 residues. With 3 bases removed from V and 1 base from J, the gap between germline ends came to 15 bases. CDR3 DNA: TGTGCCAGCAGTTTTCTAGGACGCAGTCTCCAAGAGACCCAGTACTTC. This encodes CASSFLGRSLQETQYF.

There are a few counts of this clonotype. The CDR3 region is CASSKGGPRHETQYF. CDR3 DNA: TGTGCCAGCAGCAAGGGAGGGCCTCGTCATGAGACCCAGTACTTC. The chain carries TRBV21-1 and TRBJ2-5; TRBD2, the table's D call, lacks a check against the DNA. TRBV21-1 is a recognized pseudogene. CDR3 length: 15 residues.

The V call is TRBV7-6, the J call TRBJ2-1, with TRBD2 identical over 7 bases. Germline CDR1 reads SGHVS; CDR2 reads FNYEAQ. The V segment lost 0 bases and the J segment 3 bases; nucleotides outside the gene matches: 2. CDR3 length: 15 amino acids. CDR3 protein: CASSLAPSGYNEQFF. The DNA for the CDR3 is TGTGCCAGCAGCTTAGCACCTAGCGGCTACAATGAGCAGTTCTTC.

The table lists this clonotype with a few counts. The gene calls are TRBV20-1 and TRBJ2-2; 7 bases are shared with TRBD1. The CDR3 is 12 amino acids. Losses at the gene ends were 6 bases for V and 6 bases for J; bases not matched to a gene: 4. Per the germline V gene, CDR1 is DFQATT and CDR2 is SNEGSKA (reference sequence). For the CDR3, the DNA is TGCAGTGCCAGACAGGGCCCCGGGGAGCTGTTTTTT. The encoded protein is CSARQGPGELFF.

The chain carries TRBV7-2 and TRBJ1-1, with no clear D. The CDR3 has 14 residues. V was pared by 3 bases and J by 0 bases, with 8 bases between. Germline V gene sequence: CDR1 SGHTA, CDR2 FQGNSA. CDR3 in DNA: TGTGCCAGCAGCTTTCAGGATCTGAACACTGAAGCTTTCTTT. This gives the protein CASSFQDLNTEAFF.

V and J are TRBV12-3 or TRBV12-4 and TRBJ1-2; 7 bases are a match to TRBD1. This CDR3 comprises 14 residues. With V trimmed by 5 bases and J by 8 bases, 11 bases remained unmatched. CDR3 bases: TGTGCCAGCAGTGCCCGGGGATCAGGGGGAGGCTACACCTTC. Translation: CASSARGSGGGYTF.

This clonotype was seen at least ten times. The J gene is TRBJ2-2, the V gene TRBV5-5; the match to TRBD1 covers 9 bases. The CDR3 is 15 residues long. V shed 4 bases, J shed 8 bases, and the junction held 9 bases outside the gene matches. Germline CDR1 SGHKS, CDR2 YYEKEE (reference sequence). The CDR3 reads CASSLLQGATGELFF. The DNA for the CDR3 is TGTGCCAGCAGCCTTCTACAGGGGGCAACTGGGGAGCTGTTTTTT.

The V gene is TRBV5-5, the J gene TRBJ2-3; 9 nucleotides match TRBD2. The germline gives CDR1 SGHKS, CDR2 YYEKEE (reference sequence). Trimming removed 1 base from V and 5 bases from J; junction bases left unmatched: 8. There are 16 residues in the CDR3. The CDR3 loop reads CASSLYSGGGEDTQYF. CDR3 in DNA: TGTGCCAGCAGCTTGTATAGCGGGGGAGGAGAAGATACGCAGTATTTT.

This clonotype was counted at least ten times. CDR3 protein: CSARDRGLVYSPLHF. The CDR3 DNA reads TGCAGTGCTCGTGACAGGGGGCTAGTGTACTCACCCCTCCACTTT. The rearrangement uses TRBV20-1 and TRBJ1-6, with 10 bases lining up with TRBD1. The CDR3 runs 15 residues. The V and J ends lost 5 bases and 10 bases, in that order; junction bases with no gene match: 11. CDR1 and CDR2 (germline): DFQATT, SNEGSKA (reference sequence).

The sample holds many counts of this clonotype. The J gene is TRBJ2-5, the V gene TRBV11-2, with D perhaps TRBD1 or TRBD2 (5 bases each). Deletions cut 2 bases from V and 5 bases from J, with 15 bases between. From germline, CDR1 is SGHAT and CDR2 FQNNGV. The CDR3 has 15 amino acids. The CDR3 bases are TGTGCCAGCAGCTTATTGGGACCGGGATCCGAGACCCAGTACTTC. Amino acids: CASSLLGPGSETQYF.